These T cell receptor beta chains were read from a single sample in a study of beta chain features in type 1 diabetes. The table came from immunoSEQ multiplex PCR; TCRdb's copy has only in-frame clones and leaves some out. The table records around 250,000 clones, 68% of them present only once. Sequenced input: naive CD4+ T cells from blood. The receptor source for this set is a man between 25 and 39 years old in good health. The CDR3 runs from the conserved cysteine through the conserved F or W. D genes are given only for firm matches. Expanded clones get a size class; other rows say once, few or many, or leave the size out.

V: TRBV30
size: .
J: TRBJ1-4
D: .
CDR3: CACHYGKANEKLFF
DNA: TGTGCCTGCCATTACGGGAAAGCGAATGAAAAACTGTTTTTT

V: TRBV7-2
size: .
J: TRBJ2-5
D: TRBD2
CDR3: CASSFSGRADETQYF
DNA: TGTGCCAGCAGCTTTAGCGGGAGGGCCGATGAGACCCAGTACTTC

V: TRBV30
size: .
J: TRBJ1-5
D: TRBD1
CDR3: CAWSPGGASNQPQHF
DNA: TGTGCCTGGAGTCCAGGGGGCGCGAGCAATCAGCCCCAGCATTTT

V: TRBV28
size: .
J: TRBJ2-2
D: .
CDR3: CASIVGTNTGELFF
DNA: TGTGCCAGCATCGTTGGGACGAACACCGGGGAGCTGTTTTTT

V: TRBV7-2
size: .
J: TRBJ2-5
D: .
CDR3: CASSLGDTNQETQYF
DNA: TGTGCCAGCAGCTTAGGGGACACGAACCAAGAGACCCAGTACTTC

V: TRBV10-3
size: .
J: TRBJ2-7
D: TRBD1
CDR3: CAIGQESYEQYF
DNA: TGTGCCATTGGACAGGAGTCCTACGAGCAGTACTTC

V: TRBV30
size: .
J: TRBJ1-3
D: .
CDR3: CAIARGTAGNTIYF
DNA: TGTGCCATAGCGAGGGGGACGGCCGGAAACACCATATATTTT

V: TRBV7-2
size: once
J: TRBJ2-3
D: .
CDR3: CASSLGRSTDTQYF
DNA: TGTGCCAGCAGCTTAGGGCGTAGCACAGATACGCAGTATTTT

V: TRBV15
size: once
J: TRBJ2-3
D: .
CDR3: CATSRDLASGTDTQYF
DNA: TGTGCCACCAGCAGAGATCTGGCTAGCGGCACAGATACGCAGTATTTT

V: TRBV7-9
size: .
J: TRBJ2-3
D: .
CDR3: CASSSLVDTQYF
DNA: TGTGCCAGCAGCTCCTTAGTAGATACGCAGTATTTT

V: TRBV29-1
size: .
J: TRBJ2-1
D: .
CDR3: CSVSGRSSYNEQFF
DNA: TGCAGCGTTTCGGGAAGGAGCTCCTACAATGAGCAGTTCTTC

V: TRBV30
size: .
J: TRBJ2-7
D: .
CDR3: CAWGDVGYEQYF
DNA: TGTGCCTGGGGGGACGTAGGGTACGAGCAGTACTTC

V: TRBV12-5
size: .
J: TRBJ2-7
D: .
CDR3: CASGSTGRLPQNEQYF
DNA: TGTGCTAGTGGTTCCACCGGGCGACTACCACAGAACGAGCAGTACTTC

V: TRBV25-1
size: .
J: TRBJ2-7
D: .
CDR3: CASSESGFLTYEQYF
DNA: TGTGCCAGCAGTGAATCGGGCTTCCTAACCTACGAGCAGTACTTC

V: TRBV30
size: .
J: TRBJ1-1
D: .
CDR3: CAWSVSYPRPNTEAFF
DNA: TGTGCCTGGAGTGTAAGTTATCCGAGGCCGAACACTGAAGCTTTCTTT

V: TRBV7-9
size: .
J: TRBJ2-1
D: TRBD1
CDR3: CASSLPPGQGNGYNEQFF
DNA: TGTGCCAGCAGCTTACCCCCGGGACAGGGGAATGGGTACAATGAGCAGTTCTTC

V: TRBV29-1
size: once
J: TRBJ1-1
D: .
CDR3: CSGHGLGVDTEAFF
DNA: TGCAGCGGGCACGGTCTAGGGGTTGACACTGAAGCTTTCTTT

V: TRBV4-1
size: .
J: TRBJ2-1
D: TRBD1
CDR3: CASSQVNRGLAYNEQFF
DNA: TGCGCCAGCAGCCAAGTCAACAGGGGGCTGGCCTACAATGAGCAGTTCTTC

V: TRBV6-5
size: .
J: TRBJ1-5
D: .
CDR3: CASTPRGEGNQPQHF
DNA: TGTGCCAGCACCCCTAGGGGAGAAGGCAATCAGCCCCAGCATTTT

V: TRBV14
size: once
J: TRBJ1-1
D: .
CDR3: CASNLVRNTEAFF
DNA: TGTGCCAGCAACCTAGTCAGGAACACTGAAGCTTTCTTT

V: TRBV30
size: .
J: TRBJ1-3
D: .
CDR3: CAWREGSSGNTIYF
DNA: TGTGCCTGGAGAGAAGGATCCTCTGGAAACACCATATATTTT

V: TRBV25-1
size: few
J: TRBJ2-7
D: .
CDR3: CASSGFSNTPYEQYF
DNA: TGTGCCAGCAGTGGTTTTTCCAACACCCCGTACGAGCAGTACTTC

V: TRBV5-1
size: .
J: TRBJ2-6
D: .
CDR3: CASSLAPSSSGANVLTF
DNA: TGCGCCAGCAGCTTGGCGCCGAGCTCTTCTGGGGCCAACGTCCTGACTTTC